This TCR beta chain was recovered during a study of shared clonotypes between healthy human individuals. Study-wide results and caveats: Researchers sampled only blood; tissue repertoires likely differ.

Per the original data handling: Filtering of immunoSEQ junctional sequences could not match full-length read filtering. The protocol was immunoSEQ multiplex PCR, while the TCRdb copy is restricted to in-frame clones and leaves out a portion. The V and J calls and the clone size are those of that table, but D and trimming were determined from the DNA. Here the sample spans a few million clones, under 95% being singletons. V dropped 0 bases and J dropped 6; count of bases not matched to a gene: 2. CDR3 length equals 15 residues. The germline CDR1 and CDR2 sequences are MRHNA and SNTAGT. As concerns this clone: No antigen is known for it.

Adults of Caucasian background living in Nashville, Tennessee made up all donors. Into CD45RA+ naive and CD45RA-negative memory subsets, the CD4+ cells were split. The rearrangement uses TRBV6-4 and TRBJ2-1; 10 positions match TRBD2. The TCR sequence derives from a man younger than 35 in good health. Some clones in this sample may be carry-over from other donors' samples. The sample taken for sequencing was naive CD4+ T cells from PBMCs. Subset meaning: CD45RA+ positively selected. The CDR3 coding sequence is TGTGCCAGCAGTGACTCATTAGCGGGGGGCAATGAGCAGTTCTTC. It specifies CASSDSLAGGNEQFF.